These 25 T cell receptor beta chains were sequenced from one sample in a study of early T cells in non-severe SARS-CoV-2 infection (dated by TCRdb to the early 2020s). Libraries were constructed by 5' RACE. Sequencing was performed on a NextSeq 500. Using fastp at Q25 and MiXCR, TCRdb reprocessed the public reads and kept productive beta chains. Identical CDR3 proteins give one entry, which carries the most common genes and DNA. The sample yields 25,000 to 30,000 distinct CDR3 sequences; 5.4% were counted once. Approximately 0.92% of the sample is in the top ten clones. The material sequenced was whole blood. These receptors were taken from an adult who was a healthcare worker with PCR-confirmed SARS-CoV-2 infection or an uninfected control (not recorded which).

This clonotype was picked up many times. The J gene is TRBJ1-2, the V gene TRBV7-8; D remains unclear. Germline CDR1 is SGHVS and CDR2 is FQNEAQ. The V and J ends lost 1 base and 4 bases respectively, with 13 bases between them. This CDR3 has 15 amino acids. The CDR3 DNA reads as TGTGCCAGCAGCTTAGTGGACGACGGAAGCTATGGCTACACCTTC. The encoded protein is CASSLVDDGSYGYTF. The full variable domain, in which reference TRBV7-8 and TRBJ1-2 provide the parts outside the CDR3, is GAGVSQSPRYKVAKRGQDVALRCDPISGHVSLFWYQQALGQGPEFLTYFQNEAQLDKSGLPSDRFFAERPEGSVSTLKIQRTQQEDSAVYLCASSLVDDGSYGYTFGSGTRLTVV.

This clonotype was counted many times. The chain is built from TRBV18 and TRBJ2-7; D is uncertain. CDR3 length equals 15 residues. The germline V and J ends were trimmed by 3 bases and 8 bases, with 20 bases remaining between them. Germline loops: CDR1 KGHSH, CDR2 LQKENI. The CDR3 spells CASSPDATNRPQQYF. CDR3 nucleotides: TGTGCCAGCTCACCCGATGCTACCAACAGACCCCAGCAGTACTTC.

This clonotype appeared many times. The rearrangement uses TRBV27 and TRBJ1-1; D is perhaps TRBD1 (5 bases). The CDR3 is made up of 13 amino acids. V was shortened by 0 bases and J by 3 bases, with 5 bases between the two germline ends. Per the germline V gene, CDR1 is MNHEY and CDR2 is SMNVEV (reference sequence). The CDR3 DNA sequence: TGTGCCAGCAGTTTATCAGGGGACACTGAAGCTTTCTTT. Translating it yields CASSLSGDTEAFF.

Many counts were recorded for this clonotype. J is TRBJ1-1 and V is TRBV5-6, with 7 nucleotides matching TRBD1. Germline trimming cut 4 bases from V and 5 bases from J; bases unmatched to any gene: 11. The CDR3 is made up of 15 amino acids. Germline V gives CDR1 SGHDT, CDR2 YYEEEE. CDR3: CASSEERAGGTEAFF. The CDR3 bases are TGTGCCAGCAGCGAGGAACGGGCAGGGGGAACTGAAGCTTTCTTT.

This clonotype has only a few counts. The chain employs TRBV5-1 and TRBJ2-7; 11 nucleotides match TRBD1. The V segment lost 4 bases and the J segment 2 bases; nucleotides outside the gene matches: 2. This CDR3 has 14 residues. CDR1 and CDR2 from the germline V gene are SGHRS and YFSETQ. The DNA of the CDR3 is TGCGCCAGCAGCGTGGGACAGGGGGCCTACGAGCAGTACTTC. Encoded protein: CASSVGQGAYEQYF.

Ten or more counts support this clonotype. The chain employs TRBV6-4 and TRBJ2-3; TRBD2 is a possible D gene (5 bases). The CDR3 contains 13 residues. V was pared by 4 bases and J by 0 bases, with 5 bases between. Germline-derived CDR1 and CDR2 are MRHNA and SNTAGT. CDR3 nucleotide sequence: TGTGCCAGCAGTGGCGGGAGCACAGATACGCAGTATTTT. Translated: CASSGGSTDTQYF.

This clonotype came up a few times. The V and J genes are TRBV15 and TRBJ2-2, with a tentative D call TRBD1 (6 bases). This CDR3 is 15 amino acids long. Germline CDR1 reads LNHNV; CDR2 reads YYDKDF (reference sequence). V was clipped by 3 bases and J by 3 bases, with 11 bases between them. The CDR3 region is CATSRGAIHTGELFF. CDR3 nucleotides: TGTGCCACCAGCAGGGGGGCCATACACACCGGGGAGCTGTTTTTT.

Details on this clonotype: Possible read error: a much larger clone is one base away. V gene TRBV10-2 combines with J gene TRBJ1-1; a weak D match, TRBD1 (6 bases). Trimming left V 9 bases short and J 5 bases short, with 10 bases between. The CDR3 extends over 11 amino acids. CDR1 and CDR2 from the germline V gene are WSHSY and SAAADI. CDR3: CASHRVTEAFF. CDR3 DNA: TGCGCCAGTCACAGGGTAACTGAAGCTTTCTTT.

This clonotype was detected many times. V is TRBV7-2 and J is TRBJ2-5; 8 positions match TRBD2. CDR1 and CDR2 from the germline V gene are SGHTA and FQGNSA. The CDR3 loop spans 16 amino acids. Trimming cost V 2 bases and J 1 base; bases outside gene matches: 6. The CDR3 loop reads CASSLSAGGVQETQYF. The CDR3, as DNA: TGTGCCAGCAGCTTATCGGCGGGGGGCGTCCAAGAGACCCAGTACTTC.

This clonotype was observed many times. The chain recombines TRBV7-9 with TRBJ2-7, with 11 bases fitting TRBD1. Germline V lookup: CDR1 SEHNR, CDR2 FQNEAQ (reference sequence). The CDR3 is made up of 14 amino acids. With V trimmed by 2 bases and J by 5 bases, 2 bases remained unmatched. CDR3 sequence reads: CASSLMGQGDEQYF. CDR3 DNA: TGTGCCAGCAGCTTAATGGGACAGGGGGACGAGCAGTACTTC.

A few counts support this clonotype. V gene TRBV18 combines with J gene TRBJ2-1; D is ambiguous. This CDR3 spans 16 amino acids. With 6 bases removed from V and 5 bases from J, the gap between germline ends came to 20 bases. Looked up from germline, CDR1 is KGHSH and CDR2 is LQKENI. CDR3 sequence: CASSPPPGPRDNEQFF. The CDR3 nucleotides read TGTGCCAGCTCTCCCCCCCCCGGGCCCAGAGACAATGAGCAGTTCTTC.

This clonotype was counted at least ten times. The chain links TRBV6-6 to TRBJ2-3, with TRBD2 matching over 14 bases. Germline V gene lookup returns CDR1 MNHNY and CDR2 SVGAGI (reference sequence). This CDR3 region has 16 residues. V was clipped by 4 bases and J by 2 bases; unmatched bases: 2. The CDR3 region has the DNA TGTGCCAGCAGTTCGGGACTAGCGGGAGCCACAGATACGCAGTATTTT. Amino acids: CASSSGLAGATDTQYF.

The chain couples TRBV20-1 to TRBJ2-3; 7 bases are a match to TRBD2. The length of the CDR3 is 17 residues. Trimming removed 4 bases from V and 2 bases from J; junction bases left unmatched: 15. Germline assignment: CDR1 DFQATT and CDR2 SNEGSKA (reference sequence). CDR3 residues: CSATPLGSGVSTDTQYF. The CDR3 DNA reads as TGCAGTGCTACTCCTCTGGGGAGCGGGGTCTCCACAGATACGCAGTATTTT.

This chain uses TRBV28 with TRBJ2-1, with 11 bases fitting TRBD1. CDR3 size: 16 residues. Germline CDR1 reads MDHEN; CDR2 reads SYDVKM. V lost 5 bases to trimming and J lost 7 bases; unmatched junction nucleotides: 10. CDR3 nucleotides: TGTGCCAGCAGTCCCCCCGGGGACAGGGGGATTAATGAGCAGTTCTTC. It codes for CASSPPGDRGINEQFF.

This clonotype was seen at least ten times. The chain has TRBV27 and TRBJ1-2; D is perhaps TRBD1 (6 bases). Germline CDR1 is MNHEY and CDR2 is SMNVEV (reference sequence). This CDR3 is 12 amino acids long. V lost 6 bases and J lost 7, with 12 bases in between. CDR3 residues: CASRSTGLGYTF. DNA for the CDR3: TGTGCCAGCAGGTCTACAGGGCTTGGCTACACCTTC.

Relative to its sample, this clonotype is medium-sized. The rearrangement joins TRBV7-9 to TRBJ1-5; D remains unclear. This CDR3 is 16 amino acids long. Germline assignment: CDR1 SEHNR and CDR2 FQNEAQ (reference sequence). Trimming removed 1 base at V and 6 bases at J, with 16 bases between. The CDR3 spells CASSLGSAGGSQPQHF. CDR3 in DNA: TGTGCCAGCAGCTTAGGGTCAGCCGGTGGATCTCAGCCCCAGCATTTT.

This clonotype appeared many times. The J gene is TRBJ2-2, the V gene TRBV6-2 or TRBV6-3; 9 positions agree with TRBD2. The CDR3 sequence is 20 residues long. Germline CDR1 reads MNHEY; CDR2 reads SVGEGT. Trimming at V came to 3 bases and at J to 1 base, leaving 15 bases not matched to a gene. CDR3 DNA: TGTGCCAGCAGTTATTTGTCGGGAGCTAGCGGGGTCCTGAACACCGGGGAGCTGTTTTTT. Protein: CASSYLSGASGVLNTGELFF.

Ten or more counts support this clonotype. The chain uses TRBV20-1 and TRBJ2-2, with TRBD2 identical over 7 bases. With 5 bases clipped from V and 0 bases from J, the junction kept 3 bases outside the gene matches. This CDR3 region has 14 residues. Germline CDR1 DFQATT, CDR2 SNEGSKA (reference sequence). The CDR3 DNA reads as TGCAGTGCTTCGGGGGGAGCGAACACCGGGGAGCTGTTTTTT. As protein: CSASGGANTGELFF.

The chain is built from TRBV6-6 and TRBJ2-3; 9 bases are a match to TRBD2. CDR1 MNHNY and CDR2 SVGAGI come from the germline V gene (reference sequence). This CDR3 has 14 amino acids. The V and J ends lost 7 bases and 2 bases, in that order; junction bases with no gene match: 4. The CDR3 sequence: CASNAGGHTDTQYF. In nucleotides, the CDR3 is TGTGCCAGCAACGCGGGGGGGCACACAGATACGCAGTATTTT.

This clonotype occurred a few times. V gene TRBV6-2 or TRBV6-3 combines with J gene TRBJ1-1, with D unclear. The CDR3 contains 15 residues. Germline V lookup: CDR1 MNHEY, CDR2 SVGEGT. Trimming stripped 6 bases from V and 6 bases from J, with 20 bases between. The CDR3 nucleotides are TGTGCCAGCAGACCCCGCGGTCCGGGGTTCGCTGAAGCTTTCTTT. Its translation: CASRPRGPGFAEAFF.

This clonotype was seen only a few times. V gene TRBV28 combines with J gene TRBJ1-2; 7 bases match TRBD1. V lost 6 bases to trimming and J lost 4 bases; unmatched junction nucleotides: 17. CDR1 is MDHEN, CDR2 SYDVKM, per germline. CDR3 size: 17 residues. CDR3 coding DNA: TGTGCCAGCAGCCACCCCCCGACACAGGGGAAGGTCTATGGCTACACCTTC. This translates into CASSHPPTQGKVYGYTF.

The sample holds many counts of this clonotype. The rearrangement links TRBV7-8 to TRBJ2-3; 8 bases match TRBD2. Trimming took 4 bases from V and 2 from J; bases not matched to a gene: 11. CDR3 size: 17 residues. Germline CDR1 SGHVS, CDR2 FQNEAQ. The CDR3 region has the DNA TGTGCCAGCAGCTCCCTGTTCGGGGGGGGCGACACAGATACGCAGTATTTT. Translating gives CASSSLFGGGDTDTQYF.

This clonotype was seen repeatedly, ten times or more. The CDR3 protein is CASSLPNRGLYEQYF. CDR3 nucleotide sequence: TGTGCCAGCAGTCTACCAAACAGGGGGCTGTACGAGCAGTACTTC. The chain employs TRBV28 and TRBJ2-7, with 9 bases fitting TRBD1. V was clipped by 5 bases and J by 4 bases; unmatched bases: 9. The CDR3 has 15 amino acids. Germline loops: CDR1 MDHEN, CDR2 SYDVKM. The variable domain in full, with the rest retrieved from reference TRBV28 and TRBJ2-7, is DVKVTQSSRYLVKRTGEKVFLECVQDMDHENMFWYRQDPGLGLRLIYFSYDVKMKEKGDIPEGYSVSREKKERFSLILESASTNQTSMYLCASSLPNRGLYEQYFGPGTRLTVT.

The chain couples TRBV5-1 to TRBJ2-5, with TRBD2 matching over 8 bases. The CDR3 runs to 15 residues. Germline values: CDR1 SGHRS, CDR2 YFSETQ. The V gene end was trimmed by 0 bases and the J gene end by 5 bases; junction bases not matched to a gene: 6. CDR3 coding DNA: TGCGCCAGCAGCTTGGTACCGGGAGGGCCGGAGACCCAGTACTTC. This translates into CASSLVPGGPETQYF.

The rearrangement links TRBV24-1 to TRBJ2-1; TRBD1 aligns across 10 bases. V was pared by 6 bases and J by 12 bases, with 13 bases of the junction left unmatched. This CDR3 is built from 15 residues. Germline V gene data show CDR1 as KGHDR and CDR2 as SFDVKD. CDR3 sequence reads: CATSKAGQGFIGQFF. CDR3 sequence (DNA): TGTGCCACCAGTAAGGCGGGACAGGGGTTCATTGGGCAGTTCTTC.